This T cell receptor beta chain was found in a study of OX40 agonist ivuxolimab in advanced cancers. Study-wide background: Each patient was given ivuxolimab into a vein every 2 weeks, at 0.01 to 10 mg/kg.

V shed 7 bases and J 5 bases; nucleotides not matched to a gene: 5. The CDR3 totals 14 residues. Germline CDR1 is SNHLY and CDR2 is FYNNEI. Produced via immunoSEQ multiplex PCR; TCRdb's table is partial and in-frame only. The sample consists of about 51,000 clones, 80% to 85% of them appearing once. The genes are TRBV2 and TRBJ2-5; TRBD2 aligns across 12 bases. The sequence came from an adult with an advanced solid tumor such as melanoma, head and neck, liver or kidney cancer. The specimen comprised CD4+ or CD8+ T cells sorted from blood, sampled in a trial of the OX40 agonist ivuxolimab. CDR3 region: CASMLLAGGETQYF. In DNA form, the CDR3 reads TGTGCCAGCATGTTGCTAGCGGGGGGGGAGACCCAGTACTTC.